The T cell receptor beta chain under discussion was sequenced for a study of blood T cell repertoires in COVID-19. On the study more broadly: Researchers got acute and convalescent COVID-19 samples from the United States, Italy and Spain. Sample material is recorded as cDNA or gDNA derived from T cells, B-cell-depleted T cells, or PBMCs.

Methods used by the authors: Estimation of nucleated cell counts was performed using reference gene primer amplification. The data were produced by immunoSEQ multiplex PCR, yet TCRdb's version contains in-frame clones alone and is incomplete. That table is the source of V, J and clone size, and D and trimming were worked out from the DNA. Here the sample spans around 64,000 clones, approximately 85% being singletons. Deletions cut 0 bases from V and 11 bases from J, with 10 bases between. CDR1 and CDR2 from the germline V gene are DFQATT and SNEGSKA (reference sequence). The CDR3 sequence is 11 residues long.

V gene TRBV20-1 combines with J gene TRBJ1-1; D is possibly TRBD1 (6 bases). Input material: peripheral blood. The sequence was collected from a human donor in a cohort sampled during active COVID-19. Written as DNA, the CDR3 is TGCAGTGCTAGAGATAACAGGGCCGCTTTCTTT. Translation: CSARDNRAAFF.